The 8 T cell receptor beta chains in this list originate from one sample, sequenced in a study of blood T cells in healthy people across ages. The second PCR ran about 7 to 12 cycles with a sample-barcoded 5' primer and J-beta primers. MiXCR, run by TCRdb on the 5' RACE reads, gives a single entry per CDR3 protein. Here the sample spans about 1.1 million distinct CDR3 sequences, around two fifths being singletons. Sequencing was carried out using blood. The receptors shown here come from a man between 18 and 29 years old in good health.

The chain links TRBV7-9 to TRBJ2-5; D is unclear. The germline V gene has CDR1 SEHNR and CDR2 FQNEAQ (reference sequence). Between the trimmed V and J ends, which lost 2 bases and 2 bases, there was a span of 6 bases. This CDR3 spans 13 amino acids. The CDR3 loop is CASSLSEQETQYF. CDR3 DNA: TGTGCCAGCAGCTTAAGCGAACAAGAGACCCAGTACTTC.

The CDR3 region is CASSVTVQETQYF. The CDR3 DNA sequence: TGTGCCAGCAGCGTAACGGTCCAAGAGACCCAGTACTTC. The V gene is TRBV11-2, the J gene TRBJ2-5; unclear D gene. Germline CDR1 SGHAT, CDR2 FQNNGV. The CDR3 totals 13 residues. V lost 5 bases and J 1 base, leaving 8 bases between the germline ends.

The chain links TRBV20-1 to TRBJ2-4, with D perhaps assigned TRBD1 or TRBD2 (5 bases each). The CDR3 runs to 13 residues. Germline CDR1 DFQATT, CDR2 SNEGSKA (reference sequence). V dropped 6 bases and J dropped 9 bases, with 18 bases sitting between them. As DNA, the CDR3 is TGCAGTGCCCGACGGGACCTGGGATTCATTCAGTACTTC. Protein: CSARRDLGFIQYF.

As concerns this clonotype: The junction departs from the called germline gene at one end, perhaps through a read error. The genes are TRBV12-3 or TRBV12-4 and TRBJ2-1; TRBD2 aligns across 8 bases. The length of the CDR3 is 15 residues. The CDR3 nucleotides read TGTGCCGGCAGTTTTTCGGGGGGGACCCCCAATGAGCAGTTCTTC. Its translation is CAGSFSGGTPNEQFF.

This rearrangement joins TRBV29-1 to TRBJ1-2; D gene uncertain. The length of the CDR3 is 12 residues. The V end lost 8 bases, the J end lost 6 bases, and 16 bases lay between the germline ends. CDR1 and CDR2 (germline): SQVTM, ANQGSEA. CDR3 sequence (DNA): TGCAGCTCCGGGCCCAGCCCAGATGGCTACACCTTC. Amino acids: CSSGPSPDGYTF.

The CDR3, as DNA: TGTGCCAGCAGTTTAGCCGGGGGGCGAGCAGATACGCAGTATTTT. Protein: CASSLAGGRADTQYF. The rearrangement joins TRBV12-3 or TRBV12-4 to TRBJ2-3, with D perhaps matching TRBD2 (7 bases). Trimming left V 0 bases short and J 4 bases short, with 11 bases between. The CDR3 runs 15 residues.

The chain is built from TRBV20-1 and TRBJ2-1; D is unresolved. Trimming cost V 1 base and J 8 bases, with 9 bases left between them. Germline V CDR1 and CDR2: DFQATT, SNEGSKA (reference sequence). There are 12 residues in the CDR3. The CDR3 loop reads CSARGSYDEQFF. The CDR3 DNA reads TGCAGTGCTAGAGGCAGTTACGATGAGCAGTTCTTC.

This clonotype was recorded only once. The gene calls are TRBV6-6 and TRBJ2-5; 7 nucleotides line up with TRBD2. The CDR3 is 14 amino acids. Looked up from germline, CDR1 is MNHNY and CDR2 is SVGAGI (reference sequence). Germline trimming cut 6 bases from V and 11 bases from J; bases unmatched to any gene: 15. In DNA form, the CDR3 reads TGTGCCAGCAGCCAAGCGGGGTCTTACAATGAGCAGTACTTC. Translating gives CASSQAGSYNEQYF.